This T cell receptor (beta chain) was captured in a study of monozygotic twins with inflammatory bowel disease. General observations from the study: Individual T cell subtypes were not distinguishable.

After re-calling the 5' RACE reads, TCRdb lists one entry per CDR3 protein, DNA absent. The data include about 380,000 distinct CDR3 sequences; the top ten clones carry around 2.6%. In the case of this clonotype: Its antigen is not identified.

Sequenced material: blood. The TCR originated in a human donor with ulcerative colitis or Crohn's disease, or a healthy co-twin of an affected twin (not recorded which).

The CDR3 sequence: CASSPAPSGSYEQYF. The rearrangement joins TRBV5-1 to TRBJ2-7; TCRdb names TRBD1, which stays unverified in the absence of DNA. CDR3 length: 15 amino acids. Germline CDR1 reads SGHRS; CDR2 reads YFSETQ.